The 20 T cell receptor beta chains below all came from one sample that was sequenced in a study of early T cells in non-severe SARS-CoV-2 infection. MiXCR, applied by TCRdb to the 5' RACE reads, yields one record per CDR3 protein. The sample has 74,000 or so distinct CDR3 sequences, over 10% seen once. Sequences were obtained from whole blood. These receptors came from an adult who was a healthcare worker with PCR-confirmed SARS-CoV-2 infection or an uninfected control (not recorded which).

This clonotype has more than one count but fewer than ten. The V call is TRBV3-1, the J call TRBJ2-1, with 10 bases fitting TRBD2. The CDR3 is 15 amino acids. From germline, CDR1 is LGHDT and CDR2 YNNKEL (reference sequence). After removal of 5 bases from V and 6 bases from J, the junction contained 7 bases not matched to a gene. This CDR3 reads CASSSGLAFFNEQFF. The CDR3 nucleotides are TGTGCCAGCAGCTCGGGACTAGCGTTCTTCAATGAGCAGTTCTTC.

This clonotype was recorded at least ten times. V and J are TRBV27 and TRBJ2-1, with 7 nucleotides matching TRBD2. CDR3 length: 18 amino acids. Germline CDR1 MNHEY, CDR2 SMNVEV (reference sequence). The V segment lost 3 bases and the J segment 4 bases; nucleotides outside the gene matches: 15. In DNA form, the CDR3 reads TGTGCCAGCAGTTTTCGTTTCCCTAGCGGAACCAGTTACAATGAGCAGTTCTTC. This sequence encodes CASSFRFPSGTSYNEQFF.

This clonotype showed up just a few times. This chain links TRBV20-1 with TRBJ2-5; unclear D gene. In germline, CDR1 is DFQATT, CDR2 SNEGSKA (reference sequence). Trimming took off 6 bases at V and 2 bases at J, with 16 bases between the two ends. This CDR3 is 14 amino acids long. CDR3 DNA sequence: TGCAGTGCCGCATACGCGATCTCACAAGAGACCCAGTACTTC. This translates into CSAAYAISQETQYF.

The chain carries TRBV6-2 or TRBV6-3 and TRBJ2-1; 9 bases align to TRBD1. CDR1 MNHEY and CDR2 SVGEGT come from the germline V gene. CDR3 length equals 12 residues. V shed 6 bases and J 6 bases; nucleotides not matched to a gene: 0. CDR3 sequence reads: CASRTGGNEQFF. The CDR3 nucleotides are TGTGCCAGCAGGACAGGGGGCAATGAGCAGTTCTTC.

The V call is TRBV2, the J call TRBJ2-2, with D unclear. Per the germline V gene, CDR1 is SNHLY and CDR2 is FYNNEI. Deletions cut 4 bases from V and 7 bases from J, with 10 bases between. This CDR3 has 13 residues. The CDR3, as DNA: TGTGCCAGCAGTGGGAACTTTATCGGGGAGCTGTTTTTT. Translating it yields CASSGNFIGELFF.

This clonotype came up a few times. A read error may produce the germline difference seen at one junction end. This chain uses TRBV6-6 with TRBJ2-1; D call uncertain. This CDR3 contains 13 residues. Germline loops: CDR1 MNHNY, CDR2 SVGAGI (reference sequence). CDR3 amino acids: CASSIDSSNEQFF. Here the CDR3 DNA reads TGTGCCAGCAGTATCGACTCCTCCAATGAGCAGTTCTTC.

This sequence joins TRBV5-4 and TRBJ2-2; D is unclear. CDR1 is SGHNT, CDR2 YYREEE, per germline (reference sequence). V was shortened by 0 bases and J by 0 bases, with 12 bases between the two germline ends. The CDR3 covers 17 residues. The CDR3 DNA reads as TGTGCCAGCAGCTTGGCCGTGGGCAGGTCGAACACCGGGGAGCTGTTTTTT. Encoded protein: CASSLAVGRSNTGELFF.

In this sample, this clonotype turned up many times. The chain couples TRBV27 to TRBJ2-7; 9 bases line up with TRBD1. The CDR3 sequence is 19 residues long. Germline trimming cut 3 bases from V and 1 base from J; bases unmatched to any gene: 16. Germline V gives CDR1 MNHEY, CDR2 SMNVEV (reference sequence). CDR3 nucleotides: TGTGCCAGCAGTTTGTCCCCTCCCAGCGGGACAGGGTTTTCCTACGAGCAGTACTTC. It yields the protein CASSLSPPSGTGFSYEQYF.

There are many counts of this clonotype. The chain links TRBV29-1 to TRBJ2-3, with 10 bases matching TRBD2. CDR1 is SQVTM, CDR2 ANQGSEA, per germline. J lost 1 base, V lost 8 bases, and 6 bases had no gene match. This CDR3 region has 14 residues. The CDR3 protein is CSTRLAGGTDTQYF. The CDR3 coding sequence is TGCAGCACTCGGCTAGCGGGAGGCACAGATACGCAGTATTTT.

This clonotype was observed many times. The CDR3 protein is CASSQGPGYNSPLHF. CDR3 nucleotide sequence: TGTGCCAGCAGTCAGGGGCCGGGTTATAATTCACCCCTCCACTTT. This chain connects TRBV27 to TRBJ1-6; D perhaps matches TRBD1 (6 bases). Germline CDR1 MNHEY, CDR2 SMNVEV (reference sequence). Trimming pared 5 bases from V and 4 bases from J, leaving 12 bases between. The CDR3 has 15 residues.

This clonotype was observed a handful of times. The genes are TRBV12-3 or TRBV12-4 and TRBJ1-2; the D gene is possibly TRBD1 (5 bases). V was shortened by 5 bases and J by 0 bases, with 10 bases between the two germline ends. The CDR3 is 14 residues long. The CDR3 spells CASSRDRANYGYTF. In DNA, the CDR3 is TGTGCCAGCAGTCGGGACCGAGCTAACTATGGCTACACCTTC.

This clonotype was seen ten or more times. The rearrangement links TRBV12-3 or TRBV12-4 to TRBJ1-2; TRBD1 matches at 8 bases. This CDR3 has 18 amino acids. The V gene end was trimmed by 6 bases and the J gene end by 0 bases; junction bases not matched to a gene: 15. CDR3 in DNA: TGTGCCAGCAGGGAAGGGACAGGTGCCCCCCGAGCTAACTATGGCTACACCTTC. It specifies CASREGTGAPRANYGYTF.

V usage is TRBV4-3 and J usage is TRBJ2-3; 8 bases map to TRBD1. This CDR3 comprises 14 residues. Per germline, CDR1 LGHNA and CDR2 YSLEER. The ends lost 5 bases at V and 0 bases at J; junction bases unmatched: 1. CDR3 coding DNA: TGCGCCAGCAGCTGGACAGGGAGCACAGATACGCAGTATTTT. Its translation is CASSWTGSTDTQYF.

The rearrangement links TRBV5-1 to TRBJ2-5, with D perhaps given as TRBD1 or TRBD2 (5 bases each). Trimming stripped 4 bases from V and 2 bases from J, with 12 bases between. Germline V lookup: CDR1 SGHRS, CDR2 YFSETQ. CDR3 size: 14 residues. The CDR3 DNA follows: TGCGCCAGCAGCCAGGGACGGCTTCAAGAGACCCAGTACTTC. Encoded protein: CASSQGRLQETQYF. Using reference TRBV5-1 and TRBJ2-5 for the parts outside the CDR3, the full variable domain is KAGVTQTPRYLIKTRGQQVTLSCSPISGHRSVSWYQQTPGQGLQFLFEYFSETQRNKGNFPGRFSGRQFSNSRSEMNVSTLELGDSALYLCASSQGRLQETQYFGPGTRLLVL.

This clonotype was observed many times. The chain carries TRBV5-4 and TRBJ2-3, with TRBD2 matching over 10 bases. Trimming cost V 5 bases and J 5 bases; bases outside gene matches: 11. The CDR3 spans 16 residues. The germline V gene has CDR1 SGHNT and CDR2 YYREEE (reference sequence). Written as DNA, the CDR3 is TGTGCCAGCAGAGAGGGCCTAGCGGGGGTGGGAGATACGCAGTATTTT. Its translation is CASREGLAGVGDTQYF.

This rearrangement joins TRBV10-3 to TRBJ2-7; D gene ambiguous. V lost 5 bases and J 1 base, leaving 3 bases between the germline ends. Germline V CDR1 and CDR2: ENHRY, SYGVKD. There are 11 residues in the CDR3. CDR3 loop: CAISSSYEQYF. The CDR3 DNA sequence: TGTGCCATCAGTAGTTCCTACGAGCAGTACTTC.

This clonotype appeared a few times. This chain connects TRBV28 to TRBJ2-7, with a weak D call TRBD1 (5 bases). This CDR3 has 15 residues. Germline assignment: CDR1 MDHEN and CDR2 SYDVKM. Trimming pared 4 bases from V and 0 bases from J, leaving 13 bases between. The CDR3 loop is CASSSIGVGSYEQYF. CDR3 bases: TGTGCCAGCAGTTCGATAGGGGTTGGCTCCTACGAGCAGTACTTC.

This clonotype was counted ten times or more. The chain combines TRBV28 with TRBJ1-1; D may be TRBD1 (5 bases). V was pared by 4 bases and J by 1 base, with 16 bases between. The germline V gene has CDR1 MDHEN and CDR2 SYDVKM. This CDR3 is 16 amino acids long. CDR3 sequence: CASSYLAKDRNTEAFF. CDR3 sequence (DNA): TGTGCCAGCAGTTACCTCGCCAAAGACAGGAACACTGAAGCTTTCTTT.

This chain uses TRBV6-5 with TRBJ2-2, with 7 bases that match TRBD1. The V gene's germline CDR1 is MNHEY and CDR2 SVGAGI. Trimming removed 2 bases from V and 4 bases from J; junction bases left unmatched: 1. The length of the CDR3 is 14 residues. CDR3: CASSYRGPTGELFF. The DNA of the CDR3 is TGTGCCAGCAGTTACAGGGGGCCCACCGGGGAGCTGTTTTTT.

This clonotype was seen many times. In DNA, the CDR3 is TGTGCCAGCAGTCGGACGAAAGATACGCAGTATTTT. It yields the protein CASSRTKDTQYF. The chain combines TRBV28 with TRBJ2-3; D not certain. Germline values: CDR1 MDHEN, CDR2 SYDVKM. Trimming shortened V by 5 bases and J by 5 bases, and 8 bases separated the two germline ends. The CDR3 consists of 12 residues. The full variable domain, with the rest looked up from reference TRBV28 and TRBJ2-3, is DVKVTQSSRYLVKRTGEKVFLECVQDMDHENMFWYRQDPGLGLRLIYFSYDVKMKEKGDIPEGYSVSREKKERFSLILESASTNQTSMYLCASSRTKDTQYFGPGTRLTVL.